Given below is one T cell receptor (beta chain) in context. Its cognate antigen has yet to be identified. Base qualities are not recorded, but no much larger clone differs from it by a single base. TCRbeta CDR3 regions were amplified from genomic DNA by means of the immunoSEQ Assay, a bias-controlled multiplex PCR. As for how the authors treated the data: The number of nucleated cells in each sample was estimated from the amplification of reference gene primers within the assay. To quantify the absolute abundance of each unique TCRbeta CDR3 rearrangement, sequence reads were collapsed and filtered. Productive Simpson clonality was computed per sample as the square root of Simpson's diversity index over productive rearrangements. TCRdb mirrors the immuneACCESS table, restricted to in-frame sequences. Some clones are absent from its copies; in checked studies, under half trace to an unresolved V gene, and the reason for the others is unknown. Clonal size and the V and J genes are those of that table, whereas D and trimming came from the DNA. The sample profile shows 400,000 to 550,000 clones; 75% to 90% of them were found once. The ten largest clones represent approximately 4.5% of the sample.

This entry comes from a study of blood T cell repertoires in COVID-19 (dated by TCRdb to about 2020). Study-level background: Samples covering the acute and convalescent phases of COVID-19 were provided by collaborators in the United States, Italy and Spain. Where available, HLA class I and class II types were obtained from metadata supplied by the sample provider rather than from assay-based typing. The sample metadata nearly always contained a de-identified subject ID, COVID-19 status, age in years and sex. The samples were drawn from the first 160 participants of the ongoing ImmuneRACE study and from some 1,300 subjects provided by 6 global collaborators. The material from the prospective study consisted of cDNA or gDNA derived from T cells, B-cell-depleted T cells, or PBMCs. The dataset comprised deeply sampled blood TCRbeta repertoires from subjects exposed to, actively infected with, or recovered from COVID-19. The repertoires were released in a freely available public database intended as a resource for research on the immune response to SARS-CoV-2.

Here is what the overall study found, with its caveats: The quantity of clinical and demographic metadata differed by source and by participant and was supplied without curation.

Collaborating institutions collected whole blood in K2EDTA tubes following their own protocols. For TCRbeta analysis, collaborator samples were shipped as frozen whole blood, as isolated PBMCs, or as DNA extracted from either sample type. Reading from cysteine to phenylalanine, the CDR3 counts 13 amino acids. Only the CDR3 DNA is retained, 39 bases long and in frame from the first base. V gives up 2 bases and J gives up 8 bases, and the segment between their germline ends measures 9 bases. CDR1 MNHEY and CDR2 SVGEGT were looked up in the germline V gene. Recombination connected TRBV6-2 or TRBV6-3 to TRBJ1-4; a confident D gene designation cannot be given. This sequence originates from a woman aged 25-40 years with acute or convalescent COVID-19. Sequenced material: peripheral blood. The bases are TGTGCCAGCAGTTACCTGATGGGCGAAAAACTGTTTTTT. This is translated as CASSYLMGEKLFF.